This T cell receptor beta chain was captured by sequencing in a study of T cell responses to AZD1222 COVID-19 vaccine (dated by TCRdb to the early 2020s). Describing the broader study: TCR sequencing was performed for over 230 trial participants, of whom approximately 200 were given two doses of AZD1222 and approximately 26 were given two doses of MenACWY control vaccine. Enrollment into the trials was organized by age into subgroups of 18-55, 56-69 and 70-plus years, and those subgroups contained roughly 140, 27 and 60 TCR-sequenced participants, respectively.

From the germline V gene, CDR1 is SGHVS and CDR2 is FQNEAQ. The CDR3 covers 14 residues, taking in both the cysteine and the phenylalanine. CDR3 DNA is the only sequence kept; it has 42 bases, read in frame from the first base. V was cut back by 5 bases and J by 1 base, leaving a gap of 9 bases between them. The CDR3 regions of human TCRbeta chains were subjected to immunosequencing. The paper's processing steps were these. Repertoire TCRs were checked for matches against a reference library of SARS-CoV-2-specific TCRs that had been generated using the MIRA antigen-specificity platform. Breadth meant the fraction of unique TCRs that were SARS-CoV-2-associated, whereas depth meant the fraction of total T cells that were SARS-CoV-2-associated. Each spike-specific TCR was assigned to its reactive spike region and to a CD4 or CD8 class using the MIRA data. Log10-transformed breadth and depth values were compared by one-way ANOVA with Sidak's multiple comparisons tests. TCRdb holds this immuneACCESS table with in-frame rearrangements only. Some clones are missing; in checked studies, unresolved V genes explain under half, and the rest has no known cause. The V and J calls and clone size were taken over from that table, and D and trimming were inferred from the DNA. The sample contains some 200,000 clones, about 89% of them found a single time. Under 4% of the sample rests with the top ten.

Per the publication, the time point label means: about 28 days (+/-7) after the second vaccine dose. AZD1222 recipients whose second dose came at about 4 weeks and those whose second dose came at about 12 weeks were combined into one group, since spike-specific TCR depth and breadth did not differ between the two schedules. Vaccinee samples were obtained from the UK trials COV001 and COV002, which included a single-blind randomized controlled phase 2/3 trial of AZD1222 (ChAdOx1 nCoV-19) in healthy adults. Trial participant PBMC samples were collected at day 0 and day 28 after the second dose for TCRbeta chain sequencing. The paper's findings and limits, for the study overall: Only six AZD1222 recipients were SARS-CoV-2 seropositive at baseline, limiting conclusions about previously exposed vaccinees. The whole spike protein was spanned by vaccine-associated CD4 TCRs, and dominant responses were seen in regions 160-218 and 743-854. Participants were mostly white British, with more females than males. The authors suggested clonal diversity may have been underestimated. Because no samples from the day 14 peak response were available, repertoires could be characterized only after the peak T cell response. The 56-69-year group was small, and its depth increase did not reach significance, likely because of low power. Epitopes outside the regions mutated in the B.1.351 and B.1.1.7 variants were reportedly recognized by nearly half of the unique spike-specific TCRs. After two AZD1222 doses, both the breadth and the depth of spike-specific TCRs were significantly higher than at day 0 and than in MenACWY recipients.

As concerns this clone: Its antigen remains undetermined. The record has no base qualities; no much larger clone is one base away.

The clonotype originates from an adult who received the AZD1222 COVID-19 vaccine. This material consisted of peripheral blood, taken 28 days after the second AZD1222 dose. The V and J segments used are TRBV7-8 and TRBJ1-5; matching of 5 bases hints at TRBD1 as the D gene. The DNA sequence reads TGTGCCAGCAGCCACGACAGAAGCAATCAGCCCCAGCATTTT. It is translated as CASSHDRSNQPQHF. Beyond the CDR3, the reference TRBV7-8 and TRBJ1-5 genes provide the residues; the full variable domain reads: GAGVSQSPRYKVAKRGQDVALRCDPISGHVSLFWYQQALGQGPEFLTYFQNEAQLDKSGLPSDRFFAERPEGSVSTLKIQRTQQEDSAVYLCASSHDRSNQPQHFGDGTRLSIL.